The next 30 T cell receptor beta chains were all read from a single sample in a study of regulatory T cells in long-lasting Graves disease. Time point denoted: newly diagnosed GD, antithyroid drugs for less than 3 months. With RNA extracted from PBMCs as input, the TCR library was made. CDR3-region Arm-PCR and iRepertoire HTBI primers produced the TCR beta libraries. TCRdb passed the multiplex PCR reads through MiXCR, listing each CDR3 protein once. The sample lists under 400,000 distinct CDR3 sequences, over 15% occurring once. The sample was also reused in another study, on T cells in Graves' hyperthyroidism and ophthalmopathy.

The sample in question was peripheral blood mononuclear cells (PBMCs), obtained at new diagnosis, from a patient treated with antithyroid drugs. These receptors came from a man between 35 and 55 years old with Graves disease.

This clonotype was picked up many times. The V gene is TRBV7-9, the J gene TRBJ1-4; D is unclear. Germline V CDR1 and CDR2: SEHNR, FQNEAQ (reference sequence). The CDR3 is 14 residues long. Trimming took off 5 bases at V and 4 bases at J, with 11 bases between the two ends. CDR3 sequence reads: CASSEGTVNEKLFF. In nucleotides, the CDR3 is TGTGCCAGCAGCGAGGGTACCGTTAATGAAAAACTGTTTTTT.

This clonotype came up many times. The chain has TRBV12-3 or TRBV12-4 and TRBJ1-5; the D gene is possibly TRBD1 (6 bases). Trimming pared 3 bases from V and 6 bases from J, leaving 12 bases between. The CDR3 is 14 residues long. CDR3 amino acids: CASSLSGTFQPQHF. The CDR3 nucleotides read TGTGCCAGCAGTTTGTCGGGGACATTTCAGCCCCAGCATTTT.

The genes are TRBV24-1 and TRBJ1-5; D remains ambiguous. Trimming stripped 4 bases from V and 3 bases from J, with 12 bases between. Germline V CDR1 and CDR2: KGHDR, SFDVKD. This CDR3 spans 15 amino acids. CDR3 region: CATSDSFRPNQPQHF. The CDR3 nucleotides are TGTGCCACCAGTGACTCGTTCCGCCCCAATCAGCCCCAGCATTTT.

This clonotype has just a few counts. A read error may be the cause here, since a much bigger clone is one base away. V usage is TRBV10-3 and J usage is TRBJ1-1, with D perhaps TRBD1 (5 bases). This CDR3 is built from 14 residues. Deletions cut 10 bases from V and 3 bases from J, with 18 bases between. The germline V gene has CDR1 ENHRY and CDR2 SYGVKD. The CDR3 is CASRGGVPDTEAFF. CDR3 in DNA: TGTGCCAGCCGGGGAGGGGTCCCGGACACTGAAGCTTTCTTT.

V is TRBV30 and J is TRBJ2-3; 8 bases match TRBD2. The CDR3 is 16 amino acids. J was trimmed by 3 bases and V by 2 bases; bases with no gene match: 10. Germline CDR1 reads GTSNPN; CDR2 reads SVGIG (reference sequence). The CDR3 region is CAWSNGLARGTDTQYF. The CDR3 bases are TGTGCCTGGAGTAATGGACTAGCACGTGGGACAGATACGCAGTATTTT.

This clonotype was counted ten times or more. The V and J genes are TRBV12-3 or TRBV12-4 and TRBJ2-5; D not certain. Trimming stripped 6 bases from V and 4 bases from J, with 15 bases between. CDR3 length: 14 amino acids. This CDR3 reads CASSRTPMVETQYF. CDR3 sequence (DNA): TGTGCCAGCAGCCGGACCCCCATGGTAGAGACCCAGTACTTC.

This clonotype was counted many times. The chain recombines TRBV28 with TRBJ2-7; no clear D. The CDR3 loop spans 16 amino acids. The V gene's germline CDR1 is MDHEN and CDR2 SYDVKM. The V gene lost 4 bases and the J gene lost 0 bases, with 16 bases spanning the gap. CDR3 residues: CASSSAEVYSSYEQYF. In nucleotides, the CDR3 is TGTGCCAGCAGTTCGGCAGAGGTTTACAGCTCCTACGAGCAGTACTTC.

The chain couples TRBV6-1 to TRBJ2-1, with D possibly being TRBD2 (5 bases). From germline, CDR1 is MNHNS and CDR2 SASEGT. The CDR3 covers 14 residues. The V end lost 6 bases, the J end lost 5 bases, and 14 bases lay between the germline ends. The CDR3 DNA follows: TGTGCCAGCAGCCCCGGCGCGGGCGACAATGAGCAGTTCTTC. The encoded protein is CASSPGAGDNEQFF.

The chain carries TRBV12-3 or TRBV12-4 and TRBJ2-7; D unresolved. The CDR3 is made up of 12 amino acids. With 3 bases removed from V and 9 bases from J, the gap between germline ends came to 12 bases. The CDR3 bases are TGTGCCAGCAGTTTGGACCGGTTCGGGCAGTACTTC. This encodes CASSLDRFGQYF.

The chain uses TRBV14 and TRBJ2-3; tentative D call: TRBD2 (6 bases). Germline V lookup: CDR1 SGHDN, CDR2 FVKESK. This CDR3 contains 17 residues. V was clipped by 2 bases and J by 5 bases, with 20 bases between them. In DNA, the CDR3 is TGTGCCAGCAGCCAAAGATGGGCCCCGGGACTTTTAGATACGCAGTATTTT. Its protein product is CASSQRWAPGLLDTQYF.

This clonotype has a count of ten or more. The rearrangement joins TRBV5-5 to TRBJ2-7, with TRBD1 as a possible D gene (5 bases). The germline gives CDR1 SGHKS, CDR2 YYEKEE (reference sequence). V shed 3 bases and J shed 5 bases, with 15 bases lying between them. This CDR3 is built from 14 residues. CDR3: CASSSRTSPNEQYF. CDR3 sequence (DNA): TGTGCCAGCAGCTCCCGGACATCCCCCAACGAGCAGTACTTC.

Only a few counts were recorded for this clonotype. The J gene is TRBJ2-1, the V gene TRBV9; D perhaps matches TRBD2 (7 bases). V lost 2 bases to trimming and J lost 4 bases, with 13 bases between them. CDR1 is SGDLS, CDR2 YYNGEE, per germline. This CDR3 is 15 amino acids long. The CDR3 DNA reads as TGTGCCAGCAGCGTCCGGGGGGCCGGGTACAATGAGCAGTTCTTC. It encodes CASSVRGAGYNEQFF.

This clonotype showed up many times. The rearrangement joins TRBV28 to TRBJ2-7, with D possibly matching TRBD1 (6 bases). Germline loops: CDR1 MDHEN, CDR2 SYDVKM. V was cut by 7 bases and J by 5 bases, with 18 bases left in between. The CDR3 extends over 14 amino acids. CDR3 sequence (DNA): TGTGCCAGCACTCAGGACAGCCTAGGGGACGAGCAGTACTTC. Its protein product is CASTQDSLGDEQYF.

This clonotype was picked up a small number of times. The V and J genes are TRBV30 and TRBJ1-3; TRBD1 aligns across 10 bases. Germline CDR1 GTSNPN, CDR2 SVGIG (reference sequence). Germline trimming cut 3 bases from V and 6 bases from J; bases unmatched to any gene: 2. The CDR3 loop spans 13 amino acids. The CDR3 nucleotides read TGTGCCTGGAGACGACAGGGGGCAAACACCATATATTTT. Encoded protein: CAWRRQGANTIYF.

This clonotype was seen at least ten times. The gene calls are TRBV28 and TRBJ2-7; 7 nucleotides line up with TRBD2. CDR3 length: 16 amino acids. The germline gives CDR1 MDHEN, CDR2 SYDVKM. V shed 4 bases and J 6 bases; nucleotides not matched to a gene: 15. The DNA of the CDR3 is TGTGCCAGCAGTTCTTTTGGTCAGGGAGGGACCAGCGAGCAGTACTTC. Protein sequence: CASSSFGQGGTSEQYF.

This clonotype was observed at least ten times. The V gene is TRBV11-2, the J gene TRBJ2-5, with TRBD1 matching 10 bases. From germline, CDR1 is SGHAT and CDR2 FQNNGV. J gave up 5 bases and V 4 bases, and 7 bases lay outside the gene matches. This CDR3 contains 15 residues. The CDR3 DNA follows: TGTGCCAGCAGCTGGGGGACAGGGGCGTCGGAGACCCAGTACTTC. It codes for CASSWGTGASETQYF. Full variable domain (missing parts from reference TRBV11-2 and TRBJ2-5): EAGVAQSPRYKIIEKRQSVAFWCNPISGHATLYWYQQILGQGPKLLIQFQNNGVVDDSQLPKDRFSAERLKGVDSTLKIQPAKLEDSAVYLCASSWGTGASETQYFGPGTRLLVL.

As for this clonotype: A much larger clonotype is one base distant, so this may be a read error. V is TRBV29-1 and J is TRBJ2-2; tentative D call: TRBD2 (5 bases). This CDR3 spans 12 amino acids. Germline CDR1 and CDR2: SQVTM and ANQGSEA. The CDR3 loop is CSVALNTGEMFF. The CDR3 DNA is TGCAGCGTTGCCCTGAACACCGGGGAGATGTTTTTT.

Many counts were recorded for this clonotype. The chain couples TRBV6-5 to TRBJ2-7; D call uncertain. Germline V lookup: CDR1 MNHEY, CDR2 SVGAGI. The V gene lost 4 bases and the J gene lost 5 bases, with 6 bases spanning the gap. The CDR3 sequence is 11 residues long. DNA for the CDR3: TGTGCCAGCAGTTTGTTCCACGAGCAGTACTTC. This encodes CASSLFHEQYF.

Concerning this clonotype: Only one base separates this from a far larger clonotype, so it likely reflects a read error. The V gene is TRBV12-3 or TRBV12-4, the J gene TRBJ2-3; D is ambiguous. Trimming shortened V by 6 bases and J by 7 bases, and 14 bases separated the two germline ends. The CDR3 spans 13 residues. The CDR3 region has the DNA TGTGCCAGCAGCTTCGGACCTCCTAATACGCAGTATTTT. This codes for CASSFGPPNTQYF.

This clonotype showed up just a few times. V gene TRBV4-2 combines with J gene TRBJ2-2, with TRBD1 matching over 7 bases. There are 14 residues in the CDR3. Germline V gene sequence: CDR1 LGHNA, CDR2 YNFKEQ. With 2 bases clipped from V and 6 bases from J, the junction kept 3 bases outside the gene matches. The CDR3 region is CASSQSGGPGELFF. The CDR3 bases are TGTGCCAGCAGCCAATCAGGGGGTCCCGGGGAGCTGTTTTTT.

Ten or more counts support this clonotype. The chain joins TRBV28 to TRBJ2-7; no clear D gene. The CDR3 consists of 13 residues. Trimming removed 6 bases at V and 0 bases at J, with 9 bases between. The V gene's germline CDR1 is MDHEN and CDR2 SYDVKM. The CDR3 protein is CASRQRSSYEQYF. The CDR3 coding sequence is TGTGCCAGCAGGCAGCGAAGCTCCTACGAGCAGTACTTC.

This clonotype has more than one count but fewer than ten. J is TRBJ2-2 and V is TRBV6-1; 9 bases fit TRBD2. The V gene end was trimmed by 4 bases and the J gene end by 2 bases; junction bases not matched to a gene: 5. This CDR3 comprises 16 residues. Germline CDR1 and CDR2: MNHNS and SASEGT. In DNA form, the CDR3 reads TGTGCCAGCAGTGGACCAGCGGGGGGAAACACCGGGGAGCTGTTTTTT. This translates into CASSGPAGGNTGELFF.

V gene TRBV12-3 or TRBV12-4 combines with J gene TRBJ2-7; D might be TRBD1 (5 bases). With 3 bases removed from V and 7 bases from J, the gap between germline ends came to 19 bases. The CDR3 extends over 15 amino acids. The DNA for the CDR3 is TGTGCCAGCAGTTTTGAAAGGGGATCCTACAATGAGCAGTACTTC. Amino acid sequence: CASSFERGSYNEQYF.

The chain employs TRBV6-9 and TRBJ1-4; D uncertain. V gave up 3 bases and J gave up 0 bases, with 8 bases separating them. Germline V gene lookup returns CDR1 MNHGY and CDR2 SVAAGI. The CDR3 is 15 residues long. For the CDR3, the DNA is TGTGCCAGCAGTTACTTCAGAACAACTAATGAAAAACTGTTTTTT. It codes for CASSYFRTTNEKLFF.

This clonotype has more than one count but fewer than ten. A much larger clone sits a single nucleotide away, making a read error possible. The chain is built from TRBV6-1 and TRBJ1-5; D ambiguous. V gave up 8 bases and J gave up 2 bases, with 7 bases separating them. Germline CDR1 MNHNS, CDR2 SASEGT. The CDR3 is 12 amino acids. The CDR3 here is CASRPRNQPQHF. CDR3 bases: TGTGCCAGCCGTCCCCGCAATCAGCCCCAGCATTTT.

This clonotype came up a few times. The chain couples TRBV20-1 to TRBJ1-5; D perhaps matches TRBD1 (5 bases). In germline, CDR1 is DFQATT, CDR2 SNEGSKA (reference sequence). The CDR3 has 14 residues. Trimming cost V 0 bases and J 4 bases, with 10 bases left between them. The CDR3 region has the DNA TGCAGTGCTAGAGAGGGGCTGGCGAATCAGCCCCAGCATTTT. Protein: CSAREGLANQPQHF.

This clonotype was detected only a few times. The chain carries TRBV5-1 and TRBJ1-4, with D unresolved. The ends were cut back, 4 bases at V and 6 bases at J, with 19 bases in the middle. The CDR3 is 16 amino acids. The germline CDR1 and CDR2 sequences are SGHRS and YFSETQ. The CDR3 bases are TGCGCCAGCAGCCCTAACCCCGCTAGGGCGGATGAAAAACTGTTTTTT. Residues: CASSPNPARADEKLFF.

This clonotype appeared many times. This chain joins TRBV6-2 or TRBV6-3 and TRBJ2-1; 9 bases match TRBD2. V shed 2 bases, J shed 4 bases, and the junction held 6 bases outside the gene matches. The germline V gene encodes CDR1 MNHEY and CDR2 SVGEGT. CDR3 size: 16 residues. The CDR3 region is CASSYQVAGEYNEQFF. The CDR3 DNA sequence: TGTGCCAGCAGTTACCAAGTAGCGGGGGAATACAATGAGCAGTTCTTC.

This clonotype was counted many times. J is TRBJ2-7 and V is TRBV3-1, with unresolved D. Looked up from germline, CDR1 is LGHDT and CDR2 is YNNKEL (reference sequence). Trimming pared 0 bases from V and 7 bases from J, leaving 10 bases between. The CDR3 consists of 13 residues. The DNA for the CDR3 is TGTGCCAGCAGCCAAGAATCAGCGCGGGAGCAGTACTTC. Translated, it gives CASSQESAREQYF.

The J gene is TRBJ2-7, the V gene TRBV7-2, with TRBD2 matching 7 bases. Unmatched junction bases numbered 7, after V lost 4 bases and J lost 4 bases. The CDR3 covers 14 residues. CDR1 is SGHTA and CDR2 is FQGNSA in the germline V gene. The CDR3 region has the DNA TGTGCCAGCAGCTCATCTCGGGGGGTATACGAGCAGTACTTC. This codes for CASSSSRGVYEQYF. Variable domain in full (rest from reference TRBV7-2 and TRBJ2-7): GAGVSQSPSNKVTEKGKDVELRCDPISGHTALYWYRQSLGQGLEFLIYFQGNSAPDKSGLPSDRFSAERTGGSVSTLTIQRTQQEDSAVYLCASSSSRGVYEQYFGPGTRLTVT.